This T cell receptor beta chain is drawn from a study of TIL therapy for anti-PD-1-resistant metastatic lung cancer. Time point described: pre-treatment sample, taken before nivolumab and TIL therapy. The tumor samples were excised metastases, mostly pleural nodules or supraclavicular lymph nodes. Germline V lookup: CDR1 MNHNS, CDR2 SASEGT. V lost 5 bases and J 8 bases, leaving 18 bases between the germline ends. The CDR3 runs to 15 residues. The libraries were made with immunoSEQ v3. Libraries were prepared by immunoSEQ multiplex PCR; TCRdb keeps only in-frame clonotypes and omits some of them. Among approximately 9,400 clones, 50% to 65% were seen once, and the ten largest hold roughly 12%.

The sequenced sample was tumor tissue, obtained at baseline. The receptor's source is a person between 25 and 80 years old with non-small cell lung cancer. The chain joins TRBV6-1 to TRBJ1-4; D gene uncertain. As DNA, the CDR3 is TGTGCCAGCAGTTCCCCCCCAAGTTCGGGGGAAAAACTGTTTTTT. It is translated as CASSSPPSSGEKLFF.